The clone carrying this T cell receptor beta chain was detected many times. TCRdb re-called the RT-PCR reads with MiXCR, one entry per CDR3 protein. The sample yields about 680,000 distinct CDR3 sequences, approximately 15% seen once. CDR1 and CDR2 (germline): DFQATT, SNEGSKA (reference sequence). The V gene end was trimmed by 5 bases and the J gene end by 8 bases; junction bases not matched to a gene: 5. The CDR3 has 14 amino acids. The receptor's source is a female donor in good health, serving as a healthy control. Sequences were obtained from memory CD4+ T cells from blood. The chain has TRBV20-1 and TRBJ2-1; 14 positions agree with TRBD2. The CDR3, as DNA: TGCAGTGCTCCGGGACTAGCGGGAGTTCATGAGCAGTTCTTC. It codes for CSAPGLAGVHEQFF.